One sample yielded the 17 T cell receptor beta chains listed below, sequenced in a study of shared clonotypes between healthy human individuals. Profiling relied on immunoSEQ multiplex PCR, and the TCRdb table lists in-frame clones only, not all of them. This sample has roughly 2,500,000 clones, with 80% to 95% found just once. Sample: naive CD4+ T cells from PBMCs. Indicated subset: CD45RA+ positively selected. The receptor source for this set is a man aged 18 to 30 in good health. Some clones in this sample may be carry-over from other donors' samples.

Of note for this clone: Other DNA sequences of this sample code for an identical CDR3. This chain links TRBV20-1 with TRBJ2-3, with unresolved D. The V gene's germline CDR1 is DFQATT and CDR2 SNEGSKA (reference sequence). Deletions cut 7 bases from V and 2 bases from J, with 4 bases between. The CDR3 extends over 10 amino acids. In DNA, the CDR3 is TGCAGTGTTCCCACAGATACGCAGTATTTT. It translates to CSVPTDTQYF.

In regard to this clone: Its ends do not fully match the called genes, so a read error is possible. The CDR3 sequence: CASSDTGTGDTETFF. The CDR3 DNA follows: TGTGCCAGCAGCGACACCGGGACAGGGGACACTGAAACTTTCTTT. The rearrangement links TRBV25-1 to TRBJ1-1, with 10 bases fitting TRBD1. CDR1 and CDR2 (germline): MGHDK, SYGVNS. The length of the CDR3 is 15 residues.

The chain combines TRBV5-4 with TRBJ2-1; 8 bases align to TRBD2. The CDR3 totals 17 residues. V was pared by 0 bases and J by 0 bases, with 5 bases of the junction left unmatched. Germline V lookup: CDR1 SGHNT, CDR2 YYREEE (reference sequence). CDR3 in amino acids: CASSLGGLALSYNEQFF. CDR3 sequence (DNA): TGTGCCAGCAGCTTGGGAGGACTAGCCCTCTCCTACAATGAGCAGTTCTTC.

The chain carries TRBV19 and TRBJ2-1; the match to TRBD1 covers 7 bases. Germline CDR1 and CDR2: LNHDA and SQIVND (reference sequence). V lost 5 bases to trimming and J lost 8 bases; unmatched junction nucleotides: 3. This CDR3 comprises 12 residues. The CDR3 loop reads CASSSTGDEQFF. CDR3 in DNA: TGTGCCAGTAGTTCTACAGGGGATGAGCAGTTCTTC. The whole variable domain, filled in from reference TRBV19 and TRBJ2-1, reads DGGITQSPKYLFRKEGQNVTLSCEQNLNHDAMYWYRQDPGQGLRLIYYSQIVNDFQKGDIAEGYSVSREKKESFPLTVTSAQKNPTAFYLCASSSTGDEQFFGPGTRLTVL.

The V gene is TRBV5-6, the J gene TRBJ2-5, with TRBD1 as a possible D gene (6 bases). The CDR3 is 14 amino acids. Looked up from germline, CDR1 is SGHDT and CDR2 is YYEEEE. Trimming took off 5 bases at V and 3 bases at J, with 14 bases between the two ends. The CDR3 loop reads CASRRWGQKETQYF. The CDR3 region has the DNA TGTGCCAGCAGACGATGGGGGCAGAAAGAGACCCAGTACTTC.

This chain joins TRBV11-1 and TRBJ2-1; D gene uncertain. This CDR3 spans 17 amino acids. CDR1 SGHAT and CDR2 FQDESV come from the germline V gene (reference sequence). V lost 4 bases and J lost 4, with 20 bases in between. CDR3 sequence (DNA): TGTGCCAGCAGCTCGAATTCTAGGATCAACCCATACAATGAGCAGTTCTTC. This encodes CASSSNSRINPYNEQFF.

J is TRBJ2-7 and V is TRBV6-1, with D perhaps TRBD1 (6 bases). The CDR3 contains 14 residues. The germline gives CDR1 MNHNS, CDR2 SASEGT. Trimming took off 6 bases at V and 3 bases at J, with 15 bases between the two ends. The CDR3 sequence: CASSLTGIYYEQYF. CDR3 nucleotides: TGTGCCAGCAGCCTCACAGGGATCTACTACGAGCAGTACTTC.

The V call is TRBV9, the J call TRBJ2-1; 7 nucleotides line up with TRBD2. V was clipped by 4 bases and J by 8 bases; unmatched bases: 18. This CDR3 is 17 amino acids long. Germline values: CDR1 SGDLS, CDR2 YYNGEE. CDR3 nucleotides: TGTGCCAGCAGCCCCCGGGGGAGGGGCGGGAGCTTCTATGAGCAGTTCTTC. The encoded protein is CASSPRGRGGSFYEQFF.

This clone was seen just once. This sequence joins TRBV9 and TRBJ2-3, with 11 bases identical to TRBD2. J lost 6 bases, V lost 4 bases, and 7 bases had no gene match. This CDR3 contains 15 residues. Germline V gene data show CDR1 as SGDLS and CDR2 as YYNGEE. The CDR3 nucleotides read TGTGCCAGCAGCAAAAGGACTAGCGGGCGGGATACGCAGTATTTT. Encoded protein: CASSKRTSGRDTQYF.

This chain connects TRBV28 to TRBJ1-2; unclear D gene. This CDR3 spans 13 amino acids. V lost 10 bases to trimming and J lost 7 bases, with 19 bases between them. Germline CDR1 is MDHEN and CDR2 is SYDVKM. CDR3 bases: TGTGCCACCGCTCGTGGGGAAAGACGTGGCTACACCTTC. Amino acids: CATARGERRGYTF.

The chain links TRBV7-2 to TRBJ2-5; the match to TRBD1 covers 11 bases. The V gene's germline CDR1 is SGHTA and CDR2 FQGNSA. This CDR3 has 16 residues. With 2 bases clipped from V and 5 bases from J, the junction kept 7 bases outside the gene matches. CDR3 sequence: CASSLPRTGGRETQYF. In nucleotides, the CDR3 is TGTGCCAGCAGCTTACCCAGGACAGGGGGCAGGGAGACCCAGTACTTC. Full variable domain (outside the CDR3, taken from reference TRBV7-2 and TRBJ2-5): GAGVSQSPSNKVTEKGKDVELRCDPISGHTALYWYRQSLGQGLEFLIYFQGNSAPDKSGLPSDRFSAERTGGSVSTLTIQRTQQEDSAVYLCASSLPRTGGRETQYFGPGTRLLVL.

This clone was seen just once. The CDR3 DNA reads as TGTGCCAGCAGCTTGGTAGGTCGTAATAAGCAGTTCTTC. Amino acids: CASSLVGRNKQFF. The chain carries TRBV5-6 and TRBJ2-1; D call uncertain. The CDR3 length is 13 residues. V shed 0 bases and J shed 11 bases, with 12 bases lying between them. The germline V gene has CDR1 SGHDT and CDR2 YYEEEE.

In its sample, this clone was seen once. This chain connects TRBV6-1 to TRBJ1-3; 10 bases align to TRBD1. The CDR3 runs 15 residues. Looked up from germline, CDR1 is MNHNS and CDR2 is SASEGT. Trimming cost V 6 bases and J 3 bases; bases outside gene matches: 5. The CDR3 sequence: CASRTGQGGGNTIYF. The CDR3 coding sequence is TGTGCCAGCAGAACCGGACAGGGGGGTGGAAACACCATATATTTT.

The J gene is TRBJ2-7, the V gene TRBV5-1; TRBD1 might be the D (6 bases). V lost 0 bases and J 6 bases, leaving 16 bases between the germline ends. The CDR3 length is 15 residues. The germline V gene has CDR1 SGHRS and CDR2 YFSETQ. The CDR3 region has the DNA TGCGCCAGCAGCTTGGCCCAAGGACAGAGGGGCGAGCAGTACTTC. Translation: CASSLAQGQRGEQYF.

The rearrangement uses TRBV29-1 and TRBJ2-1; 9 nucleotides line up with TRBD2. Germline CDR1 SQVTM, CDR2 ANQGSEA. The CDR3 is made up of 15 amino acids. V shed 2 bases, J shed 5 bases, and the junction held 7 bases outside the gene matches. The CDR3 region has the DNA TGCAGCGTTGAAAGATATAGCGGGAGAAACAATGAGCAGTTCTTC. Translating it yields CSVERYSGRNNEQFF.

V and J are TRBV9 and TRBJ1-1, with 8 bases fitting TRBD1. J was trimmed by 1 base and V by 4 bases; bases with no gene match: 3. This CDR3 spans 14 amino acids. Germline V lookup: CDR1 SGDLS, CDR2 YYNGEE. CDR3 DNA sequence: TGTGCCAGCAGCAAGACAGGGGAGAACACTGAAGCTTTCTTT. Translated, it gives CASSKTGENTEAFF.

This clone has just one count. The chain joins TRBV10-3 to TRBJ1-5; TRBD1 is a possible D gene (6 bases). Germline values: CDR1 ENHRY, CDR2 SYGVKD. This CDR3 spans 14 amino acids. Trimming took off 4 bases at V and 5 bases at J, with 12 bases between the two ends. CDR3 region: CAISVGGVDQPQHF. The CDR3 DNA follows: TGTGCCATCAGTGTCGGGGGCGTGGATCAGCCCCAGCATTTT.